The sequence of this T cell receptor (beta chain) was determined in a study of T cells in Graves' hyperthyroidism and ophthalmopathy. Study-wide results and limits: Researchers found most expanded thyroid clonotypes above 0.001 in blood as well.

The germline gives CDR1 DFQATT, CDR2 SNEGSKA (reference sequence). The CDR3 has 14 amino acids. Unmatched junction bases numbered 2, after V lost 4 bases and J lost 2 bases. The source material, RNA transcripts, was used to amplify TCR beta CDR3 regions. First-round RT-PCR with HTBI primers amplified the TCR CDR3 region. TCRdb analysed the multiplex PCR reads with MiXCR anew, one entry per CDR3 protein. Here the sample spans 550,000 to 700,000 distinct CDR3 sequences, 40% to 55% being singletons. The sample holds many counts of this clonotype. Its specificity is not known. Uncontrolled infection, other autoimmune disease, pregnancy or lactation excluded patients. Diagnoses rested on clinical symptoms, serum thyroxine and TRAb, thyroid ultrasound and orbital computed tomography.

The sample taken for sequencing was peripheral blood or thyroid tissue (not recorded which). The sequence derives from an adult woman with Graves' disease, either hyperthyroidism or ophthalmopathy (not recorded which). This chain uses TRBV20-1 with TRBJ2-7; 13 nucleotides align to TRBD2. Here the CDR3 DNA reads TGCAGTGCTACCGGACTAGCGGGGGCCTACGAGCAGTACTTC. It yields the protein CSATGLAGAYEQYF.